This TCR beta chain was identified during a study of T cells in Graves' hyperthyroidism and ophthalmopathy (dated by TCRdb to about 2019). With regard to the full study: Peripheral blood samples were taken at initial diagnosis, before any treatment was given. The roughly 91 discovery patients were randomly split 7:3 into training and test sets. After sampling, hyperthyroidism patients received methimazole starting at 30 mg daily, and ophthalmopathy patients received high-dose intravenous methylprednisolone. The paper describes TCR Vbeta CDR3 sequencing of 140 or so peripheral blood samples, made up of 43 ophthalmopathy patients, some 76 hyperthyroidism patients and 17 progressor patients. An independent validation cohort of around 19 hyperthyroidism patients and 17 patients who later progressed to ophthalmopathy tested prospective prediction of ophthalmopathy. TCR V-J signatures able to tell the groups apart were searched for in a discovery cohort of 90 to 100 patients, of whom approximately 40 had Graves' ophthalmopathy and around 57 had stable Graves' hyperthyroidism. The study also compared thyroid tissue and blood T-cell repertoires from about six Graves' hyperthyroidism patients.

TCR beta CDR3 regions were amplified from RNA transcripts. For the first round of RT-PCR on the TCR CDR3, the HTBI primer set was used together with the Qiagen OneStep RT-PCR kit. Libraries were constructed in a second round of multiplex PCR, after which size selection and purification were performed. Sequencing of the libraries was done on an Illumina HiSeq2000 using paired-end 100 bp reads. The source study handled its data this way. SOAPnuke was used to process the raw data, removing reads that contained adapters or uncalled bases, had a mean Phred below 15, or lacked an exact match to the constant primer or identifier. COPE v1.2.5 was used to merge the high-quality paired reads, and each unique nucleotide sequence was defined as a clonotype. MiTCR v1.1 was used to align clonotypes to the IMGT TRBV, TRBD and TRBJ reference segments. The analysis was restricted to V-J combinations with a frequency above 0.0001, which together covered 99% to 99.2% of the repertoires. The TCS score was defined as F50 (clonal expansion) divided by E x V (chaos), with BLOSUM62-based TCRdist calculated between CDR3 peptides within each V-J. Welch's t-statistics and random forest reduced 500 to 650 V-J features to 10 to 15, which were used in a naive Bayes classifier (R e1071). Using fastp at Q25 and MiXCR, TCRdb reprocessed the public reads and kept productive beta chains. Rows are combined by CDR3 protein, so each entry shows the most common genes and DNA. TCRdb, not the original authors, processed these V and J calls. Here the sample has fewer than 400,000 distinct CDR3 sequences; around 15% occur a single time. The ten largest clonotypes hold around 30% of the sample.

The study at large found these results: No statistical method was used to set the sample size in advance, and investigators knew the group allocation. A 13 V-J signature model separated ophthalmopathy from stable hyperthyroidism, with 87.88% sensitivity and roughly 81% specificity in cross-validation and 80%/75% in testing. Most expanded thyroid clonotypes (frequency above 0.001) were also found in blood, which suggests that blood repertoires may mirror thyroid immune responses. In validation, the model predicted progression to ophthalmopathy with around 71% sensitivity and around 72% specificity, a median of 6.5 months before onset.

The CDR3 starts with the cysteine, ends with the phenylalanine, and has 15 residues. Only CDR3 DNA remains: 45 bases, in frame from the first base. As encoded in the germline V gene (reference sequence), CDR1 is LNHNV while CDR2 is YYDKDF. At the junction V is shortened by 0 bases and J by 5 bases, with 14 bases in between. In the ophthalmopathy patients, disease was moderately to severely active, with a Clinical Activity Score of 3 or more, a NOSPECS grade of 4 or more, and a duration of less than 3 months. Patients with uncontrolled infections, other autoimmune diseases, pregnancy or lactation were excluded. Diagnoses were established on the basis of clinical symptoms, serum thyroxine and TRAb, thyroid ultrasound, and orbital computed tomography. Ficoll-Paque density gradient centrifugation was used to isolate PBMCs from around 10 ml of fresh peripheral blood. Trizol reagent was used to extract total RNA, and RNA quality was then checked on an Agilent 2100 Bioanalyzer.

There are many counts of this clonotype. What antigen it recognizes has not been identified. One base away there is no much larger clone; base qualities are not given. Recombination joined TRBV15 with TRBJ2-7; TRBD1 is a possible D gene, resting on 6 matching bases. Sequencing was done on a sample of blood. This receptor was identified in a man aged 50-60 years with Graves' ophthalmopathy. CDR3 reads: CATSRDQGQAHEQYF. The bases are TGTGCCACCAGCAGAGATCAGGGGCAAGCCCACGAGCAGTACTTC.